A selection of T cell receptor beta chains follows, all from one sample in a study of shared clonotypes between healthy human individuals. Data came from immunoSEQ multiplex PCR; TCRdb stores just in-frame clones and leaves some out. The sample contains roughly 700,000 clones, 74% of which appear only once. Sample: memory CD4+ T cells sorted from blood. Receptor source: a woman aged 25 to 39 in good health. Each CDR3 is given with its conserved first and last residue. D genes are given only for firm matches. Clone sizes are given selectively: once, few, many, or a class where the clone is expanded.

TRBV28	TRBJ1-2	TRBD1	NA	CASSPAGTGQYGYTF	TGTGCCAGCAGCCCAGCCGGGACAGGGCAATATGGCTACACCTTC
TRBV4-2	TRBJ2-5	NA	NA	CASSQEGGLLNYQETQYF	TGTGCCAGCAGCCAGGAGGGGGGACTTTTAAATTACCAAGAGACCCAGTACTTC
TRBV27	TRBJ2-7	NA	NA	CASRGTVDYEQYF	TGTGCCAGCAGAGGGACCGTCGACTACGAGCAGTACTTC
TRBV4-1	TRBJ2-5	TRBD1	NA	CASSPRGFQETQYF	TGCGCCAGCAGCCCCAGGGGGTTCCAAGAGACCCAGTACTTC
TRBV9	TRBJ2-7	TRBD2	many	CASSVGLAASYEQYF	TGTGCCAGCAGCGTAGGACTAGCGGCCTCCTACGAGCAGTACTTC
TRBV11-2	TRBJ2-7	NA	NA	CASSLEQTYEQYF	TGTGCCAGCAGCTTAGAACAGACCTACGAGCAGTACTTC
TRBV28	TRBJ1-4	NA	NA	CASSLGSSGDEKLFF	TGTGCCAGCAGTTTGGGTTCCTCTGGAGACGAAAAACTGTTTTTT
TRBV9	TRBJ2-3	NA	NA	CASSEKLDGTDTQYF	TGTGCCAGCAGCGAGAAACTAGATGGAACAGATACGCAGTATTTT
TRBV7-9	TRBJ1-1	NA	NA	CASRAGNTEAFF	TGTGCCAGCAGAGCCGGGAACACTGAAGCTTTCTTT
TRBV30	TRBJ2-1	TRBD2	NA	CAWTYTSGWNEQFF	TGTGCCTGGACGTACACTAGCGGGTGGAATGAGCAGTTCTTC
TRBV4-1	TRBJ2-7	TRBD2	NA	CASSQDPGLAGRYEQYF	TGCGCCAGCAGCCAAGATCCCGGACTAGCGGGACGCTACGAGCAGTACTTC
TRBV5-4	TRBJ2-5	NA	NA	CASSFDREETQYF	TGTGCCAGCAGCTTCGACAGAGAAGAGACCCAGTACTTC
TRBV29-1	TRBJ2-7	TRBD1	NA	CSVETRRQGRYEQYF	TGCAGCGTTGAAACCCGCCGACAGGGTCGCTACGAGCAGTACTTC
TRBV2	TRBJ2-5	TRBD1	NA	CASKSGGAKGTQYF	TGTGCCAGCAAATCAGGGGGCGCGAAGGGGACCCAGTACTTC
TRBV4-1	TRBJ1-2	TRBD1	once	CASSPKSSGGVSGYTF	TGCGCCAGCAGCCCCAAGAGTTCAGGGGGCGTTAGTGGCTACACCTTC
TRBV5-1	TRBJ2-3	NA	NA	CASSLGTVEADTQYF	TGCGCCAGCAGCTTGGGGACAGTAGAGGCAGATACGCAGTATTTT
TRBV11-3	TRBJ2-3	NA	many	CASSLEGSSTDTQYF	TGTGCCAGCAGCTTAGAGGGGTCTAGCACAGATACGCAGTATTTT
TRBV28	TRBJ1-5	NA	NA	CASSLRFQGSYQPQHF	TGTGCCAGCAGTTTAAGATTTCAGGGGAGTTATCAGCCCCAGCATTTT
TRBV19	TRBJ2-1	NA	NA	CASSIGGRAEEQFF	TGTGCCAGTAGTATTGGGGGCAGAGCCGAGGAGCAGTTCTTC
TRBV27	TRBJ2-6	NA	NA	CASSFSQFGSGANVLTF	TGTGCCAGCAGTTTCAGTCAGTTCGGCTCTGGGGCCAACGTCCTGACTTTC
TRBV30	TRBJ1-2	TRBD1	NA	CAWSAGTGGVYGYTF	TGTGCCTGGAGTGCCGGGACAGGGGGGGTCTATGGCTACACCTTC
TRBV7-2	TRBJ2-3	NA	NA	CASSADFLSTDTQYF	TGTGCCAGCAGCGCGGACTTTCTAAGCACAGATACGCAGTATTTT
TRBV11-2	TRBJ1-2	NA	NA	CASSPNSMADLTYGYTF	TGTGCCAGCAGCCCCAATTCCATGGCGGACCTTACCTATGGCTACACCTTC
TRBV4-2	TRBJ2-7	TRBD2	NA	CASSQQLAGSEQYF	TGTGCCAGCAGCCAGCAACTAGCGGGGAGCGAGCAGTACTTC
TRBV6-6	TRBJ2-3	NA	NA	CASSSEGLTQYF	TGTGCCAGCAGTTCCGAGGGGTTGACGCAGTATTTT
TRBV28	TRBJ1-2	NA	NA	CASSSPGPTNYGYTF	TGTGCCAGCAGTTCCCCGGGACCCACTAACTATGGCTACACCTTC
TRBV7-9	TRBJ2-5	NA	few	CASSPSNAEETQYF	TGTGCCAGCAGCCCCTCTAATGCTGAAGAGACCCAGTACTTC
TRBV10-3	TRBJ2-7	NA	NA	CAITDGQSYEQYF	TGTGCCATCACCGACGGACAGTCCTACGAGCAGTACTTC
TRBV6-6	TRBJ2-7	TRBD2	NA	CASRLAGGRYEQYF	TGTGCCAGCAGGCTAGCGGGAGGTAGATACGAGCAGTACTTC
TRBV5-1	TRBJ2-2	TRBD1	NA	CASSRTGANTGELFF	TGCGCCAGCAGCCGGACAGGGGCAAACACCGGGGAGCTGTTTTTT
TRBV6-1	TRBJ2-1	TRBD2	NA	CASSRTSGSNEQFF	TGTGCCAGCAGTCGGACTAGCGGGAGCAATGAGCAGTTCTTC
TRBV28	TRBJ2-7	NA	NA	CASSSSVYEQYF	TGTGCCAGCAGTTCAAGCGTCTACGAGCAGTACTTC
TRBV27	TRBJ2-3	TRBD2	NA	CASSFRLAGVDTQYF	TGTGCCAGCAGTTTCCGCCTTGCGGGAGTTGATACGCAGTATTTT
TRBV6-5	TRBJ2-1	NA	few	CASSAAPDSYNEQFF	TGTGCCAGCAGTGCCGCCCCGGACAGCTACAATGAGCAGTTCTTC
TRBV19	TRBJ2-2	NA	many	CASTLRGRNTGELFF	TGTGCCAGTACCCTTCGGGGGAGAAACACCGGGGAGCTGTTTTTT
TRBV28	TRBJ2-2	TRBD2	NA	CASLLAGVGELFF	TGTGCCAGCTTACTAGCGGGAGTCGGGGAGCTGTTTTTT
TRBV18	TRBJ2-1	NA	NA	CASSAYRNYNEQFF	TGTGCCAGCTCAGCCTACAGGAACTACAATGAGCAGTTCTTC
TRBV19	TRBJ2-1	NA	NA	CASSIKFRNEQFF	TGTGCCAGTAGTATAAAATTCCGGAATGAGCAGTTCTTC
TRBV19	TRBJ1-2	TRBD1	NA	CASSTLGQGARFGYTF	TGTGCCAGTAGTACCCTGGGACAGGGGGCGAGATTTGGCTACACCTTC
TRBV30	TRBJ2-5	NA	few	CAWSVVKETQYF	TGTGCCTGGAGTGTCGTTAAGGAGACCCAGTACTTC
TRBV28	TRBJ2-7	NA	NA	CASSDIRVLSSYEQYF	TGTGCCAGCAGTGATATAAGAGTGCTATCCTCCTACGAGCAGTACTTC
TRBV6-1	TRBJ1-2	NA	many	CASSEVDYGYTF	TGTGCCAGCAGTGAAGTAGACTATGGCTACACCTTC
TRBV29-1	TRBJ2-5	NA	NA	CSVVLGRGETQYF	TGCAGCGTGGTTCTAGGGCGGGGAGAGACCCAGTACTTC
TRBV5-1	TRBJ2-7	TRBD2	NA	CASSKATTSGLPDYEQYF	TGCGCCAGCAGCAAAGCAACAACTAGCGGACTACCCGACTACGAGCAGTACTTC
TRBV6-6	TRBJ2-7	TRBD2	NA	CASGRGSGSFYEQYF	TGTGCCAGCGGCAGAGGAAGCGGGAGTTTCTACGAGCAGTACTTC
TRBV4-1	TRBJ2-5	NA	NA	CASSPRLGRQETQYF	TGCGCCAGCAGCCCTAGACTAGGGCGACAAGAGACCCAGTACTTC
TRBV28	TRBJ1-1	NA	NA	CASSPLDRNTEAFF	TGTGCCAGCAGTCCCCTGGACAGGAACACTGAAGCTTTCTTT
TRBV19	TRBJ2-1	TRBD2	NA	CASTRSGAIAEQFF	TGTGCCAGTACTCGCAGCGGGGCCATCGCTGAGCAGTTCTTC